The 17 T cell receptor beta chains below all came from one sample that was sequenced in a study of cytomegalovirus exposure and HLA in healthy donors. Both 60 Vbeta primers and 13 Jbeta primers went into the PCR. TCRdb's table, derived via immunoSEQ multiplex PCR, lists solely in-frame clones and lacks some. Among around 130,000 clones, more than 80% were seen once, and the ten largest hold more than 1.5%. Sequencing input: PBMCs. The receptors derive from a man in his forties or fifties in good health and CMV-seronegative.

V and J are TRBV7-8 and TRBJ2-1; D perhaps matches TRBD1 (5 bases). The CDR3 contains 16 residues. Germline CDR1 and CDR2: SGHVS and FQNEAQ. V shed 5 bases and J shed 7 bases, with 21 bases lying between them. CDR3 amino acids: CASSPRWGPSSNEQFF. The CDR3 bases are TGTGCCAGCAGCCCGCGGTGGGGCCCCAGCTCAAATGAGCAGTTCTTC.

This clone was seen more than once but under ten times. The rearrangement joins TRBV6-5 to TRBJ1-2; TRBD1 agrees at 7 bases. This CDR3 is built from 12 residues. Germline V CDR1 and CDR2: MNHEY, SVGAGI. J was trimmed by 6 bases and V by 6 bases; bases with no gene match: 4. The CDR3 here is CASRAGTDGYTF. As DNA, the CDR3 is TGTGCCAGCAGGGCAGGGACAGATGGCTACACCTTC.

CDR3 sequence reads: CASKPIWGLPYNEQFF. Here the CDR3 DNA reads TGTGCCAGTAAACCCATTTGGGGGCTCCCCTACAATGAGCAGTTCTTC. The rearrangement links TRBV14 to TRBJ2-1, with D maybe TRBD1 (6 bases). Between the trimmed V and J ends, which lost 9 bases and 2 bases, there was a span of 20 bases. The germline gives CDR1 SGHDN, CDR2 FVKESK. The CDR3 contains 16 residues.

This chain joins TRBV7-9 and TRBJ1-4; TRBD1 might be the D (6 bases). V shed 4 bases and J shed 4 bases, with 13 bases lying between them. The germline gives CDR1 SEHNR, CDR2 FQNEAQ (reference sequence). CDR3 length: 15 amino acids. Written as DNA, the CDR3 is TGTGCCAGCAGCTCCACAGGGAGAATTAATGAAAAACTGTTTTTT. Amino acids: CASSSTGRINEKLFF.

The V gene is TRBV11-2, the J gene TRBJ2-5, with a weak D call TRBD2 (6 bases). The end of the DNA is better explained by TRBJ2-7, so the J call may be wrong. From germline, CDR1 is SGHAT and CDR2 FQNNGV. The CDR3 is 14 amino acids. The CDR3 here is CASSLEALASEQYF. For the CDR3, the DNA is TGTGCCAGCAGCTTAGAGGCGCTAGCGTCCGAGCAGTACTTC.

As regards this clone: Other nucleotide sequences in the sample specify the same CDR3. The chain couples TRBV7-2 to TRBJ1-1; 7 bases are shared with TRBD1. V lost 5 bases to trimming and J lost 5 bases; unmatched junction nucleotides: 5. Germline CDR1 SGHTA, CDR2 FQGNSA. The CDR3 runs 13 residues. As DNA, the CDR3 is TGTGCCAGCAGCCGACAGGGCGGGACTGAAGCTTTCTTT. It yields the protein CASSRQGGTEAFF.

The J gene is TRBJ2-7, the V gene TRBV5-3, with 8 positions matching TRBD2. TRBV5-3 is known as an ORF, though its function is uncertain. CDR3 length: 17 amino acids. V shed 4 bases and J 0 bases; nucleotides not matched to a gene: 12. DNA for the CDR3: TGTGCCAGAAGCATTCCGGAAAAGACTAGCGACTCCTACGAGCAGTACTTC. It specifies CARSIPEKTSDSYEQYF.

The chain recombines TRBV10-3 with TRBJ2-5, with D perhaps TRBD2 (6 bases). The germline CDR1 and CDR2 sequences are ENHRY and SYGVKD. The CDR3 has 17 residues. The V gene lost 2 bases and the J gene lost 5 bases, with 21 bases spanning the gap. The CDR3 reads CAISETLALLGRETQYF. CDR3 DNA sequence: TGTGCCATCAGTGAGACACTAGCCCTCCTCGGACGGGAGACCCAGTACTTC.

This sequence joins TRBV7-8 and TRBJ2-2; the D is unclear. Germline CDR1 reads SGHVS; CDR2 reads FQNEAQ. With 2 bases removed from V and 7 bases from J, the gap between germline ends came to 5 bases. The CDR3 loop spans 12 amino acids. CDR3 coding DNA: TGTGCCAGCAGCTTATCAGGCGGGGAGCTGTTTTTT. As protein: CASSLSGGELFF.

The J gene is TRBJ1-1, the V gene TRBV7-2, with TRBD1 matching 11 bases. V shed 5 bases and J 2 bases; nucleotides not matched to a gene: 7. The CDR3 runs 16 residues. Germline lookup yields CDR1 SGHTA and CDR2 FQGNSA. DNA of the CDR3: TGTGCCAGCAGCCCAAACGGACAGGGGGCTAACACTGAAGCTTTCTTT. This translates into CASSPNGQGANTEAFF.

The CDR3 region has the DNA TGTGCCAGCAGGGACAGGGGTACCACCGGGGAGCTGTTTTTT. Its protein is CASRDRGTTGELFF. The chain links TRBV6-5 to TRBJ2-2, with 9 bases aligning to TRBD1. V trimming: 6 bases; J trimming: 4 bases; junction bases outside the gene matches: 3. The CDR3 is 14 residues long. The germline V gene encodes CDR1 MNHEY and CDR2 SVGAGI.

The genes are TRBV5-1 and TRBJ2-1; possibly TRBD2 for D (6 bases). V lost 4 bases and J lost 13, with 12 bases in between. The germline gives CDR1 SGHRS, CDR2 YFSETQ. The length of the CDR3 is 11 residues. In nucleotides, the CDR3 is TGCGCCAGCAGCCCGGGACTCGCCCAGTTCTTC. Protein product: CASSPGLAQFF.

This clone has a single count. CDR3 residues: CASSLGEGSQPQHF. In nucleotides, the CDR3 is TGTGCCAGCAGCTTAGGGGAGGGGAGTCAGCCCCAGCATTTT. This chain links TRBV7-8 with TRBJ1-5; D perhaps matches TRBD1 (5 bases). This CDR3 region has 14 residues. Germline CDR1 SGHVS, CDR2 FQNEAQ. V was trimmed by 1 base and J by 6 bases, leaving 10 bases between them.

The rearrangement joins TRBV4-2 to TRBJ2-1, with TRBD2 matching 10 bases. Germline lookup yields CDR1 LGHNA and CDR2 YNFKEQ. J was trimmed by 3 bases and V by 2 bases; bases with no gene match: 10. This CDR3 is built from 18 residues. CDR3 DNA: TGTGCCAGCAGCCAACGCTTTGGACTAGCGGAGAACTACAATGAGCAGTTCTTC. Translating it yields CASSQRFGLAENYNEQFF.

The gene calls are TRBV7-6 and TRBJ1-5; TRBD1 matches 7 bases. The length of the CDR3 is 13 residues. CDR1 and CDR2 from the germline V gene are SGHVS and FNYEAQ. J lost 4 bases, V lost 3 bases, and 0 bases had no gene match. CDR3 sequence (DNA): TGTGCCAGCAGCTTGGGACAGAATCAGCCCCAGCATTTT. Translating gives CASSLGQNQPQHF.

In the case of this clone: The junction departs from the called germline gene at one end, perhaps through a read error. Written as DNA, the CDR3 is TGTGCCAGCAGCTTATATTTAGGACAGGGGGCGAACTTT. As protein: CASSLYLGQGANF. The chain joins TRBV7-9 to TRBJ2-3; 11 bases line up with TRBD1. This CDR3 comprises 13 residues. Germline CDR1 is SEHNR and CDR2 is FQNEAQ (reference sequence).

The J gene is TRBJ1-5, the V gene TRBV10-1; D gene uncertain. The germline V gene has CDR1 WNHNN and CDR2 SYGVQD (reference sequence). This CDR3 comprises 13 residues. V lost 8 bases to trimming and J lost 3 bases, with 11 bases between them. The chain's CDR3 is CASSGAPNQPQHF. DNA for the CDR3: TGCGCCAGCTCAGGTGCCCCCAATCAGCCCCAGCATTTT.